This TCR beta chain was observed in a study of human T cells and chemical hapten exposure. Study-level background: Across its 20 to 25 weeks, the study gave patients weekly diphenylcyclopropenone doses to the scalp. Findings of the study overall: There were significantly more large CDR3 similarity clusters among expanded TCRs than among controls.

TCRdb reprocessed the RACE reads via MiXCR and lists one record per CDR3 protein. The sample has about 96,000 distinct CDR3 sequences, approximately 8.6% seen once. Time point noted: patch test 2, 6 weeks after DPC sensitization. The treatment was: therapeutic diphenylcyclopropenone sensitization with weekly scalp DPC. Donors, patients with alopecia ranging from 18 to 70 years old and judged suitable for DPC, provided samples. Total RNA was isolated from unfractionated whole blood. This clonotype has a count of ten or more. Its specificity is not known. Trimming took 3 bases from V and 5 from J, leaving 9 bases between them. CDR3 size: 13 residues. The germline gives CDR1 SGHVS, CDR2 FQNEAQ.

V gene TRBV7-8 combines with J gene TRBJ2-3; possible D gene TRBD2, 6 bases. Sequenced here: whole blood, sampled in connection with sensitization to the hapten diphenylcyclopropenone (DPC). The sequence was obtained from a woman in her thirties or forties with alopecia areata. Some clones in this sample may be carry-over from other donors' samples. The CDR3 protein is CASSFRGGDTQYF. In DNA, the CDR3 is TGTGCCAGCAGCTTTAGGGGAGGAGATACGCAGTATTTT. Looking up the rest from reference TRBV7-8 and TRBJ2-3 gives the full variable domain: GAGVSQSPRYKVAKRGQDVALRCDPISGHVSLFWYQQALGQGPEFLTYFQNEAQLDKSGLPSDRFFAERPEGSVSTLKIQRTQQEDSAVYLCASSFRGGDTQYFGPGTRLTVL.